The clone carrying this T cell receptor (beta chain) has a count of ten or more. Its matching antigen is unknown. For TCR beta, libraries came from iRepertoire HTBI primers and Arm-PCR of CDR3 regions. TCRdb ran MiXCR on the multiplex PCR reads and lists one entry per CDR3 protein. The data show about 400,000 distinct CDR3 sequences, roughly 16% seen once. This entry comes from a study of regulatory T cells in long-lasting Graves disease. Study results and caveats: Under persistent disease, TRBV28, TRBJ1-2 and TRBJ2-5 were used preferentially.

Looked up from germline, CDR1 is SGHNT and CDR2 is YENEEA. The CDR3 length is 15 residues. V lost 5 bases to trimming and J lost 2 bases, with 12 bases between them. Indicated time point: newly diagnosed GD, antithyroid drugs for less than 3 months. PBMCs provided the RNA from which the TCR library was made. This sample also appeared in a second study, on T cells in Graves' hyperthyroidism and ophthalmopathy.

The chain recombines TRBV11-3 with TRBJ2-2, with D unresolved. This specimen consisted of peripheral blood mononuclear cells (PBMCs), obtained at new diagnosis, from a patient treated with antithyroid drugs. This sequence originates from a woman aged 18-29 years with Graves disease. The CDR3 reads CASSGLAANTGELFF. As DNA, the CDR3 is TGTGCCAGCAGCGGCTTGGCGGCCAACACCGGGGAGCTGTTTTTT. Filled out from reference TRBV11-3 and TRBJ2-2, the complete variable domain reads EAGVVQSPRYKIIEKKQPVAFWCNPISGHNTLYWYLQNLGQGPELLIRYENEEAVDDSQLPKDRFSAERLKGVDSTLKIQPAELGDSAVYLCASSGLAANTGELFFGEGSRLTVL.